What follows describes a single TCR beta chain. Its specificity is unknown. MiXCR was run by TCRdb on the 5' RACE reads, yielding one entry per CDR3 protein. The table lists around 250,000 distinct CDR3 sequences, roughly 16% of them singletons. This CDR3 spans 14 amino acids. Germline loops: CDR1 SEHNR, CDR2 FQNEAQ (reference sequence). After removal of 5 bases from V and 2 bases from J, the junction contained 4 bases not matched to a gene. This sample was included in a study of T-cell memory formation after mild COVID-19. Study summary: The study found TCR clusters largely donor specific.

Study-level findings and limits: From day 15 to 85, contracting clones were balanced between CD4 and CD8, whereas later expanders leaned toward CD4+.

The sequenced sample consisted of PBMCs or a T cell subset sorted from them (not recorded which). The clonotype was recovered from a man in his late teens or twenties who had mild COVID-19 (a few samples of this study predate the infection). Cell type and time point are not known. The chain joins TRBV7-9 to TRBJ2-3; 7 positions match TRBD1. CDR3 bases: TGTGCCAGCAGCCGACAGGGACACACAGATACGCAGTATTTT. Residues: CASSRQGHTDTQYF.